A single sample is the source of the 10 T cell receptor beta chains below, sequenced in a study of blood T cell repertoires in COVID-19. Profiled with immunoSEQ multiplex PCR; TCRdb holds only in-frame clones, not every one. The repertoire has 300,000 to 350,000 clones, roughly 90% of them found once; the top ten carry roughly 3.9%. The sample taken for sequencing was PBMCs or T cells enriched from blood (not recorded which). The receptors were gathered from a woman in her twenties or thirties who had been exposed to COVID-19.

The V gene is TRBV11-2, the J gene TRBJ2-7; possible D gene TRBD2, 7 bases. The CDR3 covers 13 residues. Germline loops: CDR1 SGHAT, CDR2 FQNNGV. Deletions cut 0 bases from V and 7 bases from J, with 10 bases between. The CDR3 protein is CASSLEGGGEQYF. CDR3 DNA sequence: TGTGCCAGCAGCTTAGAGGGAGGGGGAGAGCAGTACTTC. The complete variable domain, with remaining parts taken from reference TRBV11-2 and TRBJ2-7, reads EAGVAQSPRYKIIEKRQSVAFWCNPISGHATLYWYQQILGQGPKLLIQFQNNGVVDDSQLPKDRFSAERLKGVDSTLKIQPAKLEDSAVYLCASSLEGGGEQYFGPGTRLTVT.

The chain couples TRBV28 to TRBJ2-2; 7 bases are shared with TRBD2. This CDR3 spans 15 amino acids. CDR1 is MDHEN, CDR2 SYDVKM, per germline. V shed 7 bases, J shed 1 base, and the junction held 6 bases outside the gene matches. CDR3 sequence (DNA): TGTGCCAGCATTACGGCGGGGGAGAACACCGGGGAGCTGTTTTTT. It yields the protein CASITAGENTGELFF. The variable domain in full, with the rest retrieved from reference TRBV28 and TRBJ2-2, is DVKVTQSSRYLVKRTGEKVFLECVQDMDHENMFWYRQDPGLGLRLIYFSYDVKMKEKGDIPEGYSVSREKKERFSLILESASTNQTSMYLCASITAGENTGELFFGEGSRLTVL.

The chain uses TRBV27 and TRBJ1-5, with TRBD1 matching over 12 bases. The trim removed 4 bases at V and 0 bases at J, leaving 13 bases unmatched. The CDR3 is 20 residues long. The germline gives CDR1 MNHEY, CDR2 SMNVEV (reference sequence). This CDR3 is CASSSTGQGALRHSNQPQHF. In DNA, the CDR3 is TGTGCCAGCAGTTCCACGGGACAGGGGGCCCTCAGGCATAGCAATCAGCCCCAGCATTTT.

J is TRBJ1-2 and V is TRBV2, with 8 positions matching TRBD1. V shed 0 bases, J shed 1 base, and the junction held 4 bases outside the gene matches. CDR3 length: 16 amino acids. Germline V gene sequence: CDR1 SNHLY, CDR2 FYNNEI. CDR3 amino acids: CASSEARDRINYGYTF. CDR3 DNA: TGTGCCAGCAGTGAAGCCCGGGACAGGATTAACTATGGCTACACCTTC.

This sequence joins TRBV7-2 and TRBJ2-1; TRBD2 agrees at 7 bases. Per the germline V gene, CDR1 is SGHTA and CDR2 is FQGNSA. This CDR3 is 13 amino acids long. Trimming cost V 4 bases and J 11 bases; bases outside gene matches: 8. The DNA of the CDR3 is TGTGCCAGCAGCTCCGGGACCGGGGGGAAGCAGTTCTTC. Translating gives CASSSGTGGKQFF. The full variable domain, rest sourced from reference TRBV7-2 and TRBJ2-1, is GAGVSQSPSNKVTEKGKDVELRCDPISGHTALYWYRQSLGQGLEFLIYFQGNSAPDKSGLPSDRFSAERTGGSVSTLTIQRTQQEDSAVYLCASSSGTGGKQFFGPGTRLTVL.

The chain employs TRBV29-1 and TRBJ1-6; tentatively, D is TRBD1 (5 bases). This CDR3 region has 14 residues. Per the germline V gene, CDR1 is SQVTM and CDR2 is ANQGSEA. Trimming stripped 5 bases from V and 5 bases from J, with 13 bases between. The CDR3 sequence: CSVLLQGDNSPLHF. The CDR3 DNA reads TGCAGCGTTCTACTCCAGGGTGATAATTCACCCCTCCACTTT.

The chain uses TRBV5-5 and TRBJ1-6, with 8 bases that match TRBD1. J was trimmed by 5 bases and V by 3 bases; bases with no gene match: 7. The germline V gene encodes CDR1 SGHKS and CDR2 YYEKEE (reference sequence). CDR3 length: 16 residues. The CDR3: CASSSPGQGDNSPLHF. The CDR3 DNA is TGTGCCAGCAGCTCGCCCGGACAGGGTGATAATTCACCCCTCCACTTT.

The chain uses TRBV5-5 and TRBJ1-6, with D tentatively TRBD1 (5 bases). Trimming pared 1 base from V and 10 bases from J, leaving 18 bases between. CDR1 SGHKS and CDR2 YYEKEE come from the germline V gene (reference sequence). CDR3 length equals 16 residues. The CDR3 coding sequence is TGTGCCAGCAGCTTGCTAGGGCAGGGCGAATCGTCACCCCTCCACTTT. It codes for CASSLLGQGESSPLHF. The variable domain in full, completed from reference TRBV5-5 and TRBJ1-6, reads DAGVTQSPTHLIKTRGQQVTLRCSPISGHKSVSWYQQVLGQGPQFIFQYYEKEERGRGNFPDRFSARQFPNYSSELNVNALLLGDSALYLCASSLLGQGESSPLHFGNGTRLTVT.

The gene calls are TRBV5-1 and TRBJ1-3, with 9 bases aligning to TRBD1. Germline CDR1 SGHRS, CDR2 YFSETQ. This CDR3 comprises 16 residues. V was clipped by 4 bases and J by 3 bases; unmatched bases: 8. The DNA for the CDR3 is TGCGCCAGCAGCGGCAGAACAGGGGGCGGTGGAAACACCATATATTTT. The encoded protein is CASSGRTGGGGNTIYF.

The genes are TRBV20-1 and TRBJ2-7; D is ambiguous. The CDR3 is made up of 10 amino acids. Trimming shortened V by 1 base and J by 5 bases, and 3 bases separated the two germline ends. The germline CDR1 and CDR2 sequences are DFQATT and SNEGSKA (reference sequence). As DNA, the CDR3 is TGCAGTGCTAGAGTCAACGAGCAGTACTTC. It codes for CSARVNEQYF.